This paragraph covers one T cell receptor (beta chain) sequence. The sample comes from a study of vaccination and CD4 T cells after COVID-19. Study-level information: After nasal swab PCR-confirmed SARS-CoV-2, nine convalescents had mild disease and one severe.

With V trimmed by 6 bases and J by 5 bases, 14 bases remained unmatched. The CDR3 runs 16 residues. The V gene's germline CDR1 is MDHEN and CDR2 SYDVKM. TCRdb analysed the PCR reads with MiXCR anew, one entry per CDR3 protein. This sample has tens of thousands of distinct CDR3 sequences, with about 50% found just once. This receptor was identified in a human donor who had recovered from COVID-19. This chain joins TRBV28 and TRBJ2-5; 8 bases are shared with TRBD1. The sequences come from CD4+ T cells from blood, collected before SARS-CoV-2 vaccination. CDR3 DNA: TGTGCCAGCAGGATACCATCGACAGGGGCGGAGGAGACCCAGTACTTC. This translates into CASRIPSTGAEETQYF.